Listed below are T cell receptor beta chains from one sample, sequenced in a study of technical replicates of blood from a few donors. The protocol was immunoSEQ multiplex PCR, while the TCRdb copy is restricted to in-frame clones and leaves out a portion. The repertoire includes roughly 90,000 clones, 90% to 96% of them detected once, and 0.36% sits in the top ten. Sequences were obtained from T cells isolated from PBMCs. Receptor source: a human donor in good health. The CDR3 runs from the conserved cysteine through the conserved F or W. The D gene is left open where the match is weak. The size entry is marked missing in some rows and otherwise reads once, few, many or a size class.

V	size	length	D	J	CDR3	DNA
TRBV11-3	-	15	TRBD2	TRBJ2-1	CASSLGLAGVNEQFF	TGTGCCAGCAGCTTGGGACTAGCGGGAGTAAATGAGCAGTTCTTC
TRBV9	-	14	-	TRBJ2-7	CASSVGRHSYEQYF	TGTGCCAGCAGCGTAGGCAGGCACTCTTACGAGCAGTACTTC
TRBV5-5	-	15	TRBD1	TRBJ2-1	CASSQTGTGDNEQFF	TGTGCCAGCAGCCAAACCGGGACAGGGGACAATGAGCAGTTCTTC
TRBV18	-	16	-	TRBJ1-3	CASSPPRLTGGNTIYF	TGTGCCAGCTCACCACCGCGTTTAACAGGTGGAAACACCATATATTTT
TRBV15	-	19	TRBD1	TRBJ2-1	CATSRDLGPGQGDRNEQFF	TGTGCCACCAGCAGAGATCTCGGGCCGGGACAGGGCGATCGCAATGAGCAGTTCTTC
TRBV4-3	-	16	TRBD1	TRBJ2-7	CASSQGWQGASYEQYF	TGCGCCAGCAGCCAAGGGTGGCAGGGGGCCTCCTACGAGCAGTACTTC
TRBV29-1	-	14	TRBD2	TRBJ2-1	CSVSAGGLYNEQFF	TGCAGCGTTTCAGCGGGAGGGCTGTACAATGAGCAGTTCTTC
TRBV7-3	-	16	-	TRBJ2-1	CASSPYGRGAYNEQFF	TGTGCCAGCAGCCCCTACGGGAGAGGGGCCTACAATGAGCAGTTCTTC
TRBV9	-	14	TRBD1	TRBJ2-7	CASSVVGQGGEQYF	TGTGCCAGCAGCGTAGTGGGACAGGGTGGCGAGCAGTACTTC
TRBV7-9	-	16	-	TRBJ2-7	CASSLVYEHYSYEQYF	TGTGCCAGCAGCTTAGTATATGAACACTACTCCTACGAGCAGTACTTC
TRBV6-1	-	12	-	TRBJ1-2	CASSGAAYGYTF	TGTGCCAGCAGTGGGGCAGCCTATGGCTACACCTTC
TRBV18	-	12	-	TRBJ1-1	CASSERGTEAFF	TGTGCCAGCTCAGAACGGGGAACTGAAGCTTTCTTT
TRBV10-3	-	12	-	TRBJ1-1	CAISVWGLEAFF	TGTGCCATCAGTGTTTGGGGCCTTGAAGCTTTCTTT
TRBV19	-	14	TRBD1	TRBJ1-2	CASTEGGAYDGYTF	TGTGCCAGTACCGAAGGGGGCGCTTATGATGGCTACACCTTC
TRBV27	-	16	TRBD2	TRBJ2-5	CASKGYSGRAGETQYF	TGTGCCAGCAAGGGGTATAGCGGGAGGGCCGGAGAGACCCAGTACTTC
TRBV2	-	14	-	TRBJ1-1	CASSEGQLNTEAFF	TGTGCCAGCAGTGAAGGGCAGTTAAACACTGAAGCTTTCTTT
TRBV5-1	-	13	TRBD2	TRBJ2-1	CASSFKAGEEQFF	TGCGCCAGCAGTTTTAAAGCGGGAGAGGAGCAGTTCTTC
TRBV25-1	few	14	-	TRBJ1-2	CASSERYGGRGYTF	TGTGCCAGCAGTGAGCGCTATGGGGGCCGTGGCTACACCTTC
TRBV11-3	-	16	TRBD2	TRBJ2-7	CASSPRDGGSSYEQYF	TGTGCCAGCAGTCCCAGGGACGGGGGGAGCTCCTACGAGCAGTACTTC
TRBV27	once	18	-	TRBJ2-7	CASSLSSPVSGFYYEQYF	TGTGCCAGCAGTTTATCCTCCCCCGTATCGGGGTTCTATTACGAGCAGTACTTC
TRBV4-1	-	16	TRBD2	TRBJ2-3	CASSQGTGGSTDTQYF	TGCGCCAGCAGCCAAGGGACGGGAGGGTCCACAGATACGCAGTATTTT
TRBV19	-	15	TRBD2	TRBJ2-1	CASSIAAGEYNEQFF	TGTGCCAGTAGTATAGCGGCGGGAGAATACAATGAGCAGTTCTTC
TRBV5-4	-	13	-	TRBJ1-1	CASSSGTLNEAFF	TGTGCCAGCAGCTCCGGGACACTAAATGAAGCTTTCTTT
TRBV9	-	18	TRBD2	TRBJ2-2	CASSVGLAGSPNTGELFF	TGTGCCAGCAGCGTGGGACTAGCGGGATCCCCTAACACCGGGGAGCTGTTTTTT
TRBV19	-	14	TRBD1	TRBJ2-3	CASSRQGGTDTQYF	TGTGCCAGTAGTAGACAGGGGGGCACAGATACGCAGTATTTT
TRBV9	-	14	-	TRBJ2-2	CASSDRGNTGELFF	TGTGCCAGCTCCGATAGAGGGAACACCGGGGAGCTGTTTTTT
TRBV2	-	14	TRBD1	TRBJ1-2	CASSGTGGNYGYTF	TGTGCCAGCAGTGGGACAGGAGGAAACTATGGCTACACCTTC
TRBV11-2	-	16	-	TRBJ2-1	CASSFQGGTYGDEQFF	TGTGCCAGCAGCTTCCAGGGGGGAACTTATGGGGATGAGCAGTTCTTC
TRBV9	once	12	-	TRBJ2-1	CASSVSAGEQFF	TGTGCCAGCAGCGTATCCGCGGGTGAGCAGTTCTTC
TRBV19	-	14	-	TRBJ2-5	CASSTGRGQETQYF	TGTGCCAGTAGTACCGGAAGGGGTCAGGAGACCCAGTACTTC
TRBV19	once	14	TRBD2	TRBJ2-1	CASGRLADYNEQFF	TGTGCCAGTGGCCGACTAGCGGATTACAATGAGCAGTTCTTC
TRBV19	-	14	-	TRBJ2-3	CASSPWRGADTQYF	TGTGCCAGTAGTCCGTGGAGGGGAGCAGATACGCAGTATTTT
TRBV5-4	-	11	-	TRBJ1-4	CAIKFNEKLFF	TGTGCCATAAAATTTAATGAAAAACTGTTTTTT
TRBV2	-	15	-	TRBJ2-5	CASSKLRHEQETQYF	TGTGCCAGCAGCAAATTAAGACACGAACAAGAGACCCAGTACTTC
TRBV28	-	14	TRBD1	TRBJ1-5	CASSKGTEDQPQHF	TGTGCCAGCAGCAAGGGGACAGAGGATCAGCCCCAGCATTTT
TRBV30	-	14	-	TRBJ1-2	CAWSGQVANYGYTF	TGTGCCTGGAGTGGGCAGGTCGCTAACTATGGCTACACCTTC